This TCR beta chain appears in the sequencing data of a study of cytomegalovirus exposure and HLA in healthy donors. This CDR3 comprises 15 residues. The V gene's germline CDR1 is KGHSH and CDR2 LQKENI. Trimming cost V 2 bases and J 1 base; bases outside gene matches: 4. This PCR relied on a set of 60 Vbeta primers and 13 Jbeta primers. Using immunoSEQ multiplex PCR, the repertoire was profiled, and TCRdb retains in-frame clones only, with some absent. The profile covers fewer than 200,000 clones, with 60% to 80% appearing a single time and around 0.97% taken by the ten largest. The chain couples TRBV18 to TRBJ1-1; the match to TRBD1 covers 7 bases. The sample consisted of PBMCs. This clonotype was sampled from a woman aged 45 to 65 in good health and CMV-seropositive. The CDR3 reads CASSPKGAGNTEAFF. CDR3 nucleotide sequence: TGTGCCAGCTCACCAAAGGGGGCGGGGAACACTGAAGCTTTCTTT.